Included here is one T cell receptor (beta chain) sequence, with context. This record comes from a study of blood T cell repertoires in COVID-19. About the research overall: There were acute and convalescent COVID-19 samples, and they came from the United States, Italy and Spain.

The CDR3 is 12 amino acids. Germline-derived CDR1 and CDR2 are MGHRA and YSYEKL. V lost 5 bases, J lost 4 bases, and 8 bases lay in between. Per the authors' pipeline: Quantification of nucleated cells was approximated via reference gene primer amplification. Here immunoSEQ multiplex PCR was the method, and the copy in TCRdb shows in-frame clones only, minus some. That table is the source of V, J and clone size, and D and trimming were worked out from the DNA. The profile shows about 140,000 clones, 85% to 90% of them singletons. The V call is TRBV4-1, the J call TRBJ1-2; TRBD1 is a possible D gene (5 bases). Material for sequencing was peripheral blood. This receptor was obtained from an elderly woman with acute or convalescent COVID-19. Here the CDR3 reads CASSKGAYGYTF. As DNA, the CDR3 is TGCGCCAGCAGCAAAGGGGCCTATGGCTACACCTTC.